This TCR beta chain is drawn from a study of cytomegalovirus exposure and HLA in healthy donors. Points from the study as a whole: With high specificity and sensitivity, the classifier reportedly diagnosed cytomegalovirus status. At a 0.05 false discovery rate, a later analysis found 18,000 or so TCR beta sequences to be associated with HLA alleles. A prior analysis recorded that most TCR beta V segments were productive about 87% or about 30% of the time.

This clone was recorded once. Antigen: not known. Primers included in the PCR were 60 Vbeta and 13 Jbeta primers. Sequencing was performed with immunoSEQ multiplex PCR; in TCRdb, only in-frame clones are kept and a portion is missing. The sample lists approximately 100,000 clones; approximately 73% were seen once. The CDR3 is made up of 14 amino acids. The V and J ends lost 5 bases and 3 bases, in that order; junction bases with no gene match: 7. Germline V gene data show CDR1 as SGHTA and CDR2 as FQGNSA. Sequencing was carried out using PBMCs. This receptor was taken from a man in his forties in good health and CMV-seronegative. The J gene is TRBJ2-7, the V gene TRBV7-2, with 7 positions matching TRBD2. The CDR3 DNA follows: TGTGCCAGCAGCCCATCGGGGGGTTTCTACGAGCAGTACTTC. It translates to CASSPSGGFYEQYF.